This TCR beta chain was profiled in a study of shared clonotypes between healthy human individuals. This clone showed up just a few times. The antigen is unknown. Other DNA variants within this sample encode the same CDR3. CD45RO-negative cells were positively selected for CCR7, leaving out terminally differentiated effector memory CD45RA+ cells. Running of the assay took place at deep level. Genomic DNA from each subset was divided evenly over several immunoSEQ plates. Clones were sequenced by immunoSEQ multiplex PCR, and TCRdb holds only the in-frame ones, with some missing. The sample has roughly 590,000 clones, just under 97% seen once. Study-level points and caveats: What naive subsets generally showed was a larger estimated richness than memory subsets showed.

Deletions cut 1 base from V and 1 base from J, with 7 bases between. The length of the CDR3 is 14 residues. The germline V gene has CDR1 SEHNR and CDR2 FQNEAQ (reference sequence). The clonotype was recovered from a young woman in good health. The genes are TRBV7-9 and TRBJ1-1; the D gene is possibly TRBD1 (5 bases). The sequencing sample was made of naive CD8+ T cells sorted from blood. The CDR3 sequence is CASSLGQGNTEAFF. The CDR3 DNA sequence: TGTGCCAGCAGCTTAGGGCAGGGGAACACTGAAGCTTTCTTT.